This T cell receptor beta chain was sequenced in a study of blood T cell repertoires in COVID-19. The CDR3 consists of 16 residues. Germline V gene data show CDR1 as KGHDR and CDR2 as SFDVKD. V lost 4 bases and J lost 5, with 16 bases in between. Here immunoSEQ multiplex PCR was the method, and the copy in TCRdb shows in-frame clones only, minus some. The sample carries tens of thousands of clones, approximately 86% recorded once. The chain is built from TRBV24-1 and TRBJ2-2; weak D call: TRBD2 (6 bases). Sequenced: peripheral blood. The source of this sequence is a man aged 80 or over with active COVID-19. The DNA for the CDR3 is TGTGCCACCAGTGACTACCTAGCGTCCTCAACCGGGGAGCTGTTTTTT. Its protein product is CATSDYLASSTGELFF.